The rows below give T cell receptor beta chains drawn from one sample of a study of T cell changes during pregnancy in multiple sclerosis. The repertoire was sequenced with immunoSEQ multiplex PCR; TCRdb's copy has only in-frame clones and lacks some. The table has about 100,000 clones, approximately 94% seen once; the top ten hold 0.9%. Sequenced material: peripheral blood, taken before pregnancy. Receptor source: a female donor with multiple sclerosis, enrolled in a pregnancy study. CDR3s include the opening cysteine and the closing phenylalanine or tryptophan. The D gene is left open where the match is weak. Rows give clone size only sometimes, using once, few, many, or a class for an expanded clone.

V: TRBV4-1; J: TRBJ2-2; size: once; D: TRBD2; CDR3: CASSQGLAGPPGELFF; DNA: TGCGCCAGCAGCCAAGGACTAGCGGGTCCCCCCGGGGAGCTGTTTTTT
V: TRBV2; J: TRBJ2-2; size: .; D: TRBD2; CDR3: CARGTSGRAAGELFF; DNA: TGTGCCAGGGGAACTAGCGGGAGAGCGGCCGGGGAGCTGTTTTTT
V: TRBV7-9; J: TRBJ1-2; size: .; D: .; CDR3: CASSSMSLTDGYTF; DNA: TGTGCCAGCAGCTCAATGAGTCTTACCGATGGCTACACCTTC
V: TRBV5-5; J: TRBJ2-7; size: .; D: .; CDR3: CASSKSGLPLDEQYF; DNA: TGTGCCAGCAGCAAAAGCGGGCTACCCTTGGACGAGCAGTACTTC
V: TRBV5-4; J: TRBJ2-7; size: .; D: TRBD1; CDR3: CASRSLTQGAYSEQYF; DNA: TGTGCCAGCAGGTCCCTCACCCAGGGGGCGTATTCCGAGCAGTACTTC
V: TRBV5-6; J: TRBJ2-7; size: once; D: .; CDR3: CASSLLLANYEQYF; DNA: TGTGCCAGCAGCTTATTGTTAGCGAACTACGAGCAGTACTTC
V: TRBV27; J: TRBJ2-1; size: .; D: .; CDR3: CASSYIIGTYEQFF; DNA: TGTGCCAGCAGTTACATTATAGGGACATATGAGCAGTTCTTC
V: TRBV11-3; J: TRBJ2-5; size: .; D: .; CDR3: CASSSGQSVQETQYF; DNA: TGTGCCAGCAGCTCAGGACAGAGTGTTCAAGAGACCCAGTACTTC
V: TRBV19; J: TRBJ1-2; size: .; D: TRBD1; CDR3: CASSITGVNYGYTF; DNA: TGTGCCAGTAGTATTACAGGGGTAAACTATGGCTACACCTTC
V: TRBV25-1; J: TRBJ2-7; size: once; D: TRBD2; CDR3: CASSGRLSGSDEQYF; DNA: TGTGCCAGCAGTGGTCGACTCAGCGGGAGCGACGAGCAGTACTTC
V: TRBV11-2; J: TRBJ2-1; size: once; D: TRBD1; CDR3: CASSLGTGIDEQFF; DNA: TGTGCCAGCAGCCTAGGGACAGGGATCGATGAGCAGTTCTTC
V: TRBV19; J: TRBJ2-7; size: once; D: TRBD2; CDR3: CASSIVEGLNDPYEQYF; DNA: TGTGCCAGTAGTATAGTCGAGGGACTAAATGACCCCTACGAGCAGTACTTC
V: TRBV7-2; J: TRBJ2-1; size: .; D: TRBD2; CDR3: CASGGLAGNEQFF; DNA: TGTGCCAGCGGCGGACTAGCGGGCAATGAGCAGTTCTTC
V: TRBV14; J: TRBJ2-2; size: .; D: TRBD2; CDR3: CASSLRLAGPTGELFF; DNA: TGTGCCAGCAGCCTTAGACTAGCGGGACCCACCGGGGAGCTGTTTTTT
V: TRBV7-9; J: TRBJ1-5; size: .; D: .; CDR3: CASSAQPGHNYVHQPQHF; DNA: TGTGCCAGCAGCGCGCAACCGGGACACAACTACGTTCATCAGCCCCAGCATTTT
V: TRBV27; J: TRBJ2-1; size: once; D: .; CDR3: CASSFSLARYDNEQFF; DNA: TGTGCCAGCAGTTTCTCCCTAGCTAGGTACGACAATGAGCAGTTCTTC
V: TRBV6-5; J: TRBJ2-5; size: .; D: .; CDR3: CASSQTRTAQETQYF; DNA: TGTGCCAGCAGTCAGACTCGGACAGCCCAAGAGACCCAGTACTTC
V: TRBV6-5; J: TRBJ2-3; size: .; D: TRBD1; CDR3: CASSLTGDDTDTQYF; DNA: TGTGCCAGCAGTCTAACAGGGGACGACACAGATACGCAGTATTTT
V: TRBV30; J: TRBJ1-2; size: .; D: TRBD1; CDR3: CAWRLRTGRTYGYTF; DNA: TGTGCCTGGAGGCTCAGGACAGGTCGGACCTATGGCTACACCTTC
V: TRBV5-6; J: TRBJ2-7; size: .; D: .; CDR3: CASSSDSPPWGSSYEQYF; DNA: TGTGCCAGCAGCTCGGACAGCCCACCCTGGGGTTCGTCCTACGAGCAGTACTTC
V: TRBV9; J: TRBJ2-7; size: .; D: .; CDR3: CASSVGPASTYEQYF; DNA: TGTGCCAGCAGCGTAGGACCAGCTAGTACCTACGAGCAGTACTTC
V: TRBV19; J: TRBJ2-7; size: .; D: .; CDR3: CASSMSDSPPYEQYF; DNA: TGTGCCAGTAGTATGTCGGACTCGCCCCCCTACGAGCAGTACTTC
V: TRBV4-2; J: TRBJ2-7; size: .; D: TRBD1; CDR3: CASSQSTGGPYEQYF; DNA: TGTGCCAGCAGCCAGTCAACAGGGGGCCCCTACGAGCAGTACTTC
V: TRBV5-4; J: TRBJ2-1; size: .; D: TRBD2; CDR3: CASSRSGRGSYNEQFF; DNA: TGTGCCAGCAGCCGTAGCGGGAGGGGCTCCTACAATGAGCAGTTCTTC
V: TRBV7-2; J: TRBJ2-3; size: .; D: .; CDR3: CASSLAGGDRSTDTQYF; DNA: TGTGCCAGCAGCTTAGCGGGGGGGGACAGGAGCACAGATACGCAGTATTTT
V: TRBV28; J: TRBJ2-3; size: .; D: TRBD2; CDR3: CASRLLAGSTDTQYF; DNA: TGTGCCAGCAGGCTACTAGCGGGTAGCACAGATACGCAGTATTTT
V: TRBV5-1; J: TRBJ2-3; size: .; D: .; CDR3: CASSFLAVGGITDTQYF; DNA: TGCGCCAGCAGCTTCTTGGCCGTCGGAGGAATCACAGATACGCAGTATTTT
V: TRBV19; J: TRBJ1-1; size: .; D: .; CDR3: CASSIGGSDTEAFF; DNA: TGTGCCAGTAGTATTGGAGGATCGGACACTGAAGCTTTCTTT
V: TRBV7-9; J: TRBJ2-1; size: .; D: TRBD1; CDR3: CASSLRGLNYNEQFF; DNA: TGTGCCAGCAGCCTTAGGGGGCTGAACTACAATGAGCAGTTCTTC
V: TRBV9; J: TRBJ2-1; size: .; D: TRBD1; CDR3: CASSPNSGGAYNEQFF; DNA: TGTGCCAGCAGCCCAAACTCAGGGGGCGCCTACAATGAGCAGTTCTTC
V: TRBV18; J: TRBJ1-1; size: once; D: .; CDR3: CASSPLGANAEAFF; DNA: TGTGCCAGCTCACCACTGGGGGCGAACGCTGAAGCTTTCTTT
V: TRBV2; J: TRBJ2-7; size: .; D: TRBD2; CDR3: CASSRRGFGLAGAGEQYF; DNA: TGTGCCAGCAGCCGAAGGGGTTTCGGACTAGCGGGAGCTGGCGAGCAGTACTTC
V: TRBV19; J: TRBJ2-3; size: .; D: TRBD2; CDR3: CASSIASGGSTDTQYF; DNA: TGTGCCAGTAGTATCGCTAGCGGGGGCAGCACAGATACGCAGTATTTT
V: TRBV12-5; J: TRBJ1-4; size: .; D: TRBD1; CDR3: CASGKTGGREKLFF; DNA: TGTGCTAGTGGAAAGACAGGGGGCCGTGAAAAACTGTTTTTT
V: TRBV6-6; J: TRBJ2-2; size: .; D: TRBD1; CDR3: CASSGQVSTGELFF; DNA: TGTGCCAGCAGTGGACAGGTTTCCACCGGGGAGCTGTTTTTT
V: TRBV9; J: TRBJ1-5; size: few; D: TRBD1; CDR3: CASSVSDKTGQPQHF; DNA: TGTGCCAGCAGCGTAAGTGATAAGACAGGGCAGCCCCAGCATTTT
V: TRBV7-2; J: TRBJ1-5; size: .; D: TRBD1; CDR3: CASSTTGQWGNQPQHF; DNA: TGTGCCAGCAGCACTACGGGACAGTGGGGCAATCAGCCCCAGCATTTT
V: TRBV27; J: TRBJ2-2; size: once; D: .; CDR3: CASNFGGTGELFF; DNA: TGTGCCAGCAACTTCGGGGGTACCGGGGAGCTGTTTTTT
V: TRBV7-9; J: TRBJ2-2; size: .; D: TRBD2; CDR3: CASSSPGTKGPGELFF; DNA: TGTGCCAGCAGCTCCCCCGGGACTAAGGGCCCCGGGGAGCTGTTTTTT
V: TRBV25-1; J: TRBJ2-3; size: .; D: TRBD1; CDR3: CASHWYRGLGADTQYF; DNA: TGTGCCAGCCATTGGTATAGGGGGCTAGGAGCAGATACGCAGTATTTT
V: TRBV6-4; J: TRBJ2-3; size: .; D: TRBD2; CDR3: CASSVSSGRANTQYF; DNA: TGTGCCAGCAGTGTCTCCAGCGGGAGGGCTAATACGCAGTATTTT
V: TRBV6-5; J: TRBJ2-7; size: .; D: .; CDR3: CASSFGGSYEQYF; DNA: TGTGCCAGCAGTTTCGGCGGTTCCTACGAGCAGTACTTC
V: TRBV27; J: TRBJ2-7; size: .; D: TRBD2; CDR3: CASSLAASGVSYEQYF; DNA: TGTGCCAGCAGTTTAGCGGCTAGCGGAGTCTCCTACGAGCAGTACTTC
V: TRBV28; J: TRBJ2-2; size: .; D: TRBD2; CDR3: CASSLWRLAGGPGELFF; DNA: TGTGCCAGCAGTTTATGGCGACTAGCGGGAGGGCCCGGGGAGCTGTTTTTT
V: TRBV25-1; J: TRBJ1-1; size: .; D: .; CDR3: CASSERSGRGITEAFF; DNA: TGTGCCAGCAGTGAGCGGTCAGGTCGGGGTATCACTGAAGCTTTCTTT
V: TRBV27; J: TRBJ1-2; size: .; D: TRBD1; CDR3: CASSLRQGVRYGYTF; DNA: TGTGCCAGCAGTTTACGGCAGGGGGTGAGGTATGGCTACACCTTC
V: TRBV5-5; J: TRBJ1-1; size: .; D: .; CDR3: CASVFAGGGPNTEAFF; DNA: TGTGCCAGCGTATTCGCCGGGGGGGGGCCGAACACTGAAGCTTTCTTT
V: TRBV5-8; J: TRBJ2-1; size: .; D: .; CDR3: CASSLRLFEQFF; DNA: TGTGCCAGCAGCTTACGACTTTTTGAGCAGTTCTTC
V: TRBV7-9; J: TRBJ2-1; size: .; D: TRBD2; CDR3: CASAPSGRDYEQFF; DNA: TGTGCCAGCGCGCCTAGCGGGAGGGATTATGAGCAGTTCTTC
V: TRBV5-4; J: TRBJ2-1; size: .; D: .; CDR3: CASSFGLSSYNEQFF; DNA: TGTGCCAGCAGCTTCGGGTTGAGCTCCTACAATGAGCAGTTCTTC
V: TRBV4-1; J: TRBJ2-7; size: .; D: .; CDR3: CASTGGTSYEQYF; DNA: TGCGCCAGCACCGGCGGGACCTCCTACGAGCAGTACTTC
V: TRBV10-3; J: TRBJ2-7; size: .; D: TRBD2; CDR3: CAISESRLAGGRYEQYF; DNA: TGTGCCATCAGTGAGTCAAGACTAGCGGGAGGGCGGTACGAGCAGTACTTC
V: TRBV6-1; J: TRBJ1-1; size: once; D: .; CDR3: CASSFDGYTEAFF; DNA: TGTGCCAGCAGTTTTGACGGGTACACTGAAGCTTTCTTT
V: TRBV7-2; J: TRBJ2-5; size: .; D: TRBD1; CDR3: CASSPGQGWGLQETQYF; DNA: TGTGCCAGCAGCCCGGGACAGGGTTGGGGACTCCAAGAGACCCAGTACTTC